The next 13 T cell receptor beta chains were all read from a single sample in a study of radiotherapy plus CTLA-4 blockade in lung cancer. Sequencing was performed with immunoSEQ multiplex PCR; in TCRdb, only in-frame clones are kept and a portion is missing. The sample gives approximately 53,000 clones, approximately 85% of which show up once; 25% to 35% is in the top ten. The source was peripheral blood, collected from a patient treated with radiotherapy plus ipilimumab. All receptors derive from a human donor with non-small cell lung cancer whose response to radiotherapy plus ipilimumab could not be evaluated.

The CDR3 nucleotides are TGTGCCAGTAGTCTAAGCGCCGGGGAGCTGAACACTGAAGCTTTCTTT. Translating it yields CASSLSAGELNTEAFF. The J gene is TRBJ1-1, the V gene TRBV19; no reliable D call. The CDR3 extends over 16 amino acids. The V gene lost 5 bases and the J gene lost 0 bases, with 16 bases spanning the gap. Germline CDR1 LNHDA, CDR2 SQIVND (reference sequence). The variable domain in full, with the rest retrieved from reference TRBV19 and TRBJ1-1, is DGGITQSPKYLFRKEGQNVTLSCEQNLNHDAMYWYRQDPGQGLRLIYYSQIVNDFQKGDIAEGYSVSREKKESFPLTVTSAQKNPTAFYLCASSLSAGELNTEAFFGQGTRLTVV.

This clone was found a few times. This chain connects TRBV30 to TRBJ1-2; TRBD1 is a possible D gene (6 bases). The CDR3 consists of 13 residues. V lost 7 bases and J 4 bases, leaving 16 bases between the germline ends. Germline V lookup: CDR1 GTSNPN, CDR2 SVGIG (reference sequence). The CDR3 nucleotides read TGTGCCTTCCCGAGGACAGTTAGCTATGGCTACACCTTC. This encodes CAFPRTVSYGYTF.

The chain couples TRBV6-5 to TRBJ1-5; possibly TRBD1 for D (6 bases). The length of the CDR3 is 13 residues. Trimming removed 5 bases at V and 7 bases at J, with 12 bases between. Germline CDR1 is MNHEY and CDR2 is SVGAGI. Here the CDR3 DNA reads TGTGCCAGCAGTACAGGGTTAGGCCAGCCCCAGCATTTT. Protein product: CASSTGLGQPQHF.

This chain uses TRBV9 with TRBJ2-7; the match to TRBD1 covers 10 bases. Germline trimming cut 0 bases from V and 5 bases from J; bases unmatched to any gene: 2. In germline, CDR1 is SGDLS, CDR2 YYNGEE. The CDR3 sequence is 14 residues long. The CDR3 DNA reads TGTGCCAGCAGCGTAGGGGGGACAGGGGACGAGCAGTACTTC. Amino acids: CASSVGGTGDEQYF. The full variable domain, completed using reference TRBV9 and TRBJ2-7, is DSGVTQTPKHLITATGQRVTLRCSPRSGDLSVYWYQQSLDQGLQFLIQYYNGEERAKGNILERFSAQQFPDLHSELNLSSLELGDSALYFCASSVGGTGDEQYFGPGTRLTVT.

The CDR3 nucleotides are TGCGCCAGCAGCAAGACTAGCGGGAGCGCCGGGGAGCTGTTTTTT. Translating gives CASSKTSGSAGELFF. The chain couples TRBV5-1 to TRBJ2-2; TRBD2 aligns across 12 bases. Germline CDR1 and CDR2: SGHRS and YFSETQ. This CDR3 spans 15 amino acids. The ends lost 4 bases at V and 6 bases at J; junction bases unmatched: 4.

In DNA, the CDR3 is TGTGCCAGCAGTTTTTCCGGAGATAATGAAAAACTGTTTTTT. The encoded protein is CASSFSGDNEKLFF. V is TRBV27 and J is TRBJ1-4; unclear D gene. This CDR3 has 14 residues. The V and J ends lost 3 bases and 4 bases respectively, with 9 bases between them. Germline CDR1 reads MNHEY; CDR2 reads SMNVEV (reference sequence).

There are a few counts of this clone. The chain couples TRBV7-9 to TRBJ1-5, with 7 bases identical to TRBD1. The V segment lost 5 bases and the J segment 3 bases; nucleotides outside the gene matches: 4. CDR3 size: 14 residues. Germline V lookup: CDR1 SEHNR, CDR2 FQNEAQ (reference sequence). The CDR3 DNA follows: TGTGCCAGCAGCCCAGGGGGATTCAATCAGCCCCAGCATTTT. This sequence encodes CASSPGGFNQPQHF.

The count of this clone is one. The CDR3 coding sequence is TGTGCCAGTACCCCCGGGACAGGGAGTGGCTACACCTTC. Protein sequence: CASTPGTGSGYTF. The V and J genes are TRBV19 and TRBJ1-2; 9 bases line up with TRBD1. Losses at the gene ends were 7 bases for V and 7 bases for J; bases not matched to a gene: 7. The CDR3 is 13 amino acids. CDR1 is LNHDA, CDR2 SQIVND, per germline (reference sequence).

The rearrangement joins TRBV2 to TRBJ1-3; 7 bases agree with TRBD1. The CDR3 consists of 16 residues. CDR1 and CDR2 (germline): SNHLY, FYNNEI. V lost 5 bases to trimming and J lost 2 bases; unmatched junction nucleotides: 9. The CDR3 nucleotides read TGTGCCAGCAGTCCCAAAAGACAGGGAGCTGGAAACACCATATATTTT. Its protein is CASSPKRQGAGNTIYF.

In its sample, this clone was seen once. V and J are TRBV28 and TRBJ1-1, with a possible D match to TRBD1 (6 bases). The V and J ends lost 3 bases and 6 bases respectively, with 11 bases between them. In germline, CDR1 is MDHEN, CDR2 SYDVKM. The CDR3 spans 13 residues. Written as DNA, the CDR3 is TGTGCCAGCAGTTTGGTACAGGGAGCTGAAGCTTTCTTT. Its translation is CASSLVQGAEAFF.

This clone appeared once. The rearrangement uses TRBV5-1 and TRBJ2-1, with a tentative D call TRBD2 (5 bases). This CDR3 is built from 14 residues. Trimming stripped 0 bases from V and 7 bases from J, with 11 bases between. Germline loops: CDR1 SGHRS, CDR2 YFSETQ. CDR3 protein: CASSLDASLNEQFF. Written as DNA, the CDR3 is TGCGCCAGCAGCTTGGATGCTAGCTTAAATGAGCAGTTCTTC.

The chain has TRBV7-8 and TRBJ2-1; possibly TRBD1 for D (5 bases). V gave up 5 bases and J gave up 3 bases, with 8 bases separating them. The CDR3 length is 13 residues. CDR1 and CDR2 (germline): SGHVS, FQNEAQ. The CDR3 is CASSLQGYNEQFF. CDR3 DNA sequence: TGTGCCAGCAGCCTCCAGGGCTACAATGAGCAGTTCTTC.

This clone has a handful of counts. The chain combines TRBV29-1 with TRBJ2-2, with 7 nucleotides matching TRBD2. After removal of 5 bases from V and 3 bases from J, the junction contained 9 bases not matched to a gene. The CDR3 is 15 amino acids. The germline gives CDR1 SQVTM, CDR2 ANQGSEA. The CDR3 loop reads CSVRRGRLDTGELFF. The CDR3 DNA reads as TGCAGCGTTCGCCGCGGGAGATTGGACACCGGGGAGCTGTTTTTT.